This TCR beta chain was sequenced in a study of OX40 agonist ivuxolimab in advanced cancers. As for the study in general: Each patient was given ivuxolimab into a vein every 2 weeks, at 0.01 to 10 mg/kg. Study-level findings and limits: It was not determined which antigens were specifically recognized by the peripheral T cells that had undergone clonal expansion. In general, CD8+ T cells held more expanded clones than CD4+ did, on average. Doses of 0.1 to 3.0 mg/kg were accompanied by clonal expansion of CD4+ and CD8+ blood T cells by week 6.

A note on this clone: Antigen specificity is unknown.

Data came from immunoSEQ multiplex PCR; TCRdb stores just in-frame clones and leaves some out. Among fewer than 20,000 clones listed, 80% to 95% were seen once. Material: CD4+ or CD8+ T cells sorted from blood, obtained in a trial of the OX40 agonist ivuxolimab. The TCR was taken from an adult with an advanced solid tumor such as melanoma, head and neck, liver or kidney cancer.

CDR3: CASSYQNYGYTF. In nucleotides, the CDR3 is TGTGCCAGCAGCTACCAGAACTATGGCTACACCTTC. This chain connects TRBV7-2 to TRBJ1-2; D remains ambiguous. Germline CDR1 is SGHTA and CDR2 is FQGNSA. The V gene lost 4 bases and the J gene lost 2 bases, with 5 bases spanning the gap. The CDR3 length is 12 residues.